The present T cell receptor (beta chain) was sequenced within a study of cytomegalovirus exposure and HLA in healthy donors. Regarding the study as a whole: Associated with cytomegalovirus, according to the listing, were 150 to 200 TCR beta chains. A few chains tied to CMV proved CMV antigen-specific in vitro.

Notes on this clone: The antigen is not known.

V was pared by 5 bases and J by 8 bases, with 12 bases between. Germline CDR1 is MNHNY and CDR2 is SVGAGI (reference sequence). The CDR3 has 13 residues. Produced via immunoSEQ multiplex PCR; TCRdb's table is partial and in-frame only. Of 90,000 to 130,000 clones listed, approximately 90% are singletons. This sequence originates from a woman aged 25-40 years in good health and CMV-seropositive. This sequence joins TRBV6-6 and TRBJ2-2; no clear D gene. The sample taken for sequencing was PBMCs. The CDR3 nucleotides are TGTGCCAGCAGTCTAGATTATGGGGGGGAGCTGTTTTTT. Translated: CASSLDYGGELFF.